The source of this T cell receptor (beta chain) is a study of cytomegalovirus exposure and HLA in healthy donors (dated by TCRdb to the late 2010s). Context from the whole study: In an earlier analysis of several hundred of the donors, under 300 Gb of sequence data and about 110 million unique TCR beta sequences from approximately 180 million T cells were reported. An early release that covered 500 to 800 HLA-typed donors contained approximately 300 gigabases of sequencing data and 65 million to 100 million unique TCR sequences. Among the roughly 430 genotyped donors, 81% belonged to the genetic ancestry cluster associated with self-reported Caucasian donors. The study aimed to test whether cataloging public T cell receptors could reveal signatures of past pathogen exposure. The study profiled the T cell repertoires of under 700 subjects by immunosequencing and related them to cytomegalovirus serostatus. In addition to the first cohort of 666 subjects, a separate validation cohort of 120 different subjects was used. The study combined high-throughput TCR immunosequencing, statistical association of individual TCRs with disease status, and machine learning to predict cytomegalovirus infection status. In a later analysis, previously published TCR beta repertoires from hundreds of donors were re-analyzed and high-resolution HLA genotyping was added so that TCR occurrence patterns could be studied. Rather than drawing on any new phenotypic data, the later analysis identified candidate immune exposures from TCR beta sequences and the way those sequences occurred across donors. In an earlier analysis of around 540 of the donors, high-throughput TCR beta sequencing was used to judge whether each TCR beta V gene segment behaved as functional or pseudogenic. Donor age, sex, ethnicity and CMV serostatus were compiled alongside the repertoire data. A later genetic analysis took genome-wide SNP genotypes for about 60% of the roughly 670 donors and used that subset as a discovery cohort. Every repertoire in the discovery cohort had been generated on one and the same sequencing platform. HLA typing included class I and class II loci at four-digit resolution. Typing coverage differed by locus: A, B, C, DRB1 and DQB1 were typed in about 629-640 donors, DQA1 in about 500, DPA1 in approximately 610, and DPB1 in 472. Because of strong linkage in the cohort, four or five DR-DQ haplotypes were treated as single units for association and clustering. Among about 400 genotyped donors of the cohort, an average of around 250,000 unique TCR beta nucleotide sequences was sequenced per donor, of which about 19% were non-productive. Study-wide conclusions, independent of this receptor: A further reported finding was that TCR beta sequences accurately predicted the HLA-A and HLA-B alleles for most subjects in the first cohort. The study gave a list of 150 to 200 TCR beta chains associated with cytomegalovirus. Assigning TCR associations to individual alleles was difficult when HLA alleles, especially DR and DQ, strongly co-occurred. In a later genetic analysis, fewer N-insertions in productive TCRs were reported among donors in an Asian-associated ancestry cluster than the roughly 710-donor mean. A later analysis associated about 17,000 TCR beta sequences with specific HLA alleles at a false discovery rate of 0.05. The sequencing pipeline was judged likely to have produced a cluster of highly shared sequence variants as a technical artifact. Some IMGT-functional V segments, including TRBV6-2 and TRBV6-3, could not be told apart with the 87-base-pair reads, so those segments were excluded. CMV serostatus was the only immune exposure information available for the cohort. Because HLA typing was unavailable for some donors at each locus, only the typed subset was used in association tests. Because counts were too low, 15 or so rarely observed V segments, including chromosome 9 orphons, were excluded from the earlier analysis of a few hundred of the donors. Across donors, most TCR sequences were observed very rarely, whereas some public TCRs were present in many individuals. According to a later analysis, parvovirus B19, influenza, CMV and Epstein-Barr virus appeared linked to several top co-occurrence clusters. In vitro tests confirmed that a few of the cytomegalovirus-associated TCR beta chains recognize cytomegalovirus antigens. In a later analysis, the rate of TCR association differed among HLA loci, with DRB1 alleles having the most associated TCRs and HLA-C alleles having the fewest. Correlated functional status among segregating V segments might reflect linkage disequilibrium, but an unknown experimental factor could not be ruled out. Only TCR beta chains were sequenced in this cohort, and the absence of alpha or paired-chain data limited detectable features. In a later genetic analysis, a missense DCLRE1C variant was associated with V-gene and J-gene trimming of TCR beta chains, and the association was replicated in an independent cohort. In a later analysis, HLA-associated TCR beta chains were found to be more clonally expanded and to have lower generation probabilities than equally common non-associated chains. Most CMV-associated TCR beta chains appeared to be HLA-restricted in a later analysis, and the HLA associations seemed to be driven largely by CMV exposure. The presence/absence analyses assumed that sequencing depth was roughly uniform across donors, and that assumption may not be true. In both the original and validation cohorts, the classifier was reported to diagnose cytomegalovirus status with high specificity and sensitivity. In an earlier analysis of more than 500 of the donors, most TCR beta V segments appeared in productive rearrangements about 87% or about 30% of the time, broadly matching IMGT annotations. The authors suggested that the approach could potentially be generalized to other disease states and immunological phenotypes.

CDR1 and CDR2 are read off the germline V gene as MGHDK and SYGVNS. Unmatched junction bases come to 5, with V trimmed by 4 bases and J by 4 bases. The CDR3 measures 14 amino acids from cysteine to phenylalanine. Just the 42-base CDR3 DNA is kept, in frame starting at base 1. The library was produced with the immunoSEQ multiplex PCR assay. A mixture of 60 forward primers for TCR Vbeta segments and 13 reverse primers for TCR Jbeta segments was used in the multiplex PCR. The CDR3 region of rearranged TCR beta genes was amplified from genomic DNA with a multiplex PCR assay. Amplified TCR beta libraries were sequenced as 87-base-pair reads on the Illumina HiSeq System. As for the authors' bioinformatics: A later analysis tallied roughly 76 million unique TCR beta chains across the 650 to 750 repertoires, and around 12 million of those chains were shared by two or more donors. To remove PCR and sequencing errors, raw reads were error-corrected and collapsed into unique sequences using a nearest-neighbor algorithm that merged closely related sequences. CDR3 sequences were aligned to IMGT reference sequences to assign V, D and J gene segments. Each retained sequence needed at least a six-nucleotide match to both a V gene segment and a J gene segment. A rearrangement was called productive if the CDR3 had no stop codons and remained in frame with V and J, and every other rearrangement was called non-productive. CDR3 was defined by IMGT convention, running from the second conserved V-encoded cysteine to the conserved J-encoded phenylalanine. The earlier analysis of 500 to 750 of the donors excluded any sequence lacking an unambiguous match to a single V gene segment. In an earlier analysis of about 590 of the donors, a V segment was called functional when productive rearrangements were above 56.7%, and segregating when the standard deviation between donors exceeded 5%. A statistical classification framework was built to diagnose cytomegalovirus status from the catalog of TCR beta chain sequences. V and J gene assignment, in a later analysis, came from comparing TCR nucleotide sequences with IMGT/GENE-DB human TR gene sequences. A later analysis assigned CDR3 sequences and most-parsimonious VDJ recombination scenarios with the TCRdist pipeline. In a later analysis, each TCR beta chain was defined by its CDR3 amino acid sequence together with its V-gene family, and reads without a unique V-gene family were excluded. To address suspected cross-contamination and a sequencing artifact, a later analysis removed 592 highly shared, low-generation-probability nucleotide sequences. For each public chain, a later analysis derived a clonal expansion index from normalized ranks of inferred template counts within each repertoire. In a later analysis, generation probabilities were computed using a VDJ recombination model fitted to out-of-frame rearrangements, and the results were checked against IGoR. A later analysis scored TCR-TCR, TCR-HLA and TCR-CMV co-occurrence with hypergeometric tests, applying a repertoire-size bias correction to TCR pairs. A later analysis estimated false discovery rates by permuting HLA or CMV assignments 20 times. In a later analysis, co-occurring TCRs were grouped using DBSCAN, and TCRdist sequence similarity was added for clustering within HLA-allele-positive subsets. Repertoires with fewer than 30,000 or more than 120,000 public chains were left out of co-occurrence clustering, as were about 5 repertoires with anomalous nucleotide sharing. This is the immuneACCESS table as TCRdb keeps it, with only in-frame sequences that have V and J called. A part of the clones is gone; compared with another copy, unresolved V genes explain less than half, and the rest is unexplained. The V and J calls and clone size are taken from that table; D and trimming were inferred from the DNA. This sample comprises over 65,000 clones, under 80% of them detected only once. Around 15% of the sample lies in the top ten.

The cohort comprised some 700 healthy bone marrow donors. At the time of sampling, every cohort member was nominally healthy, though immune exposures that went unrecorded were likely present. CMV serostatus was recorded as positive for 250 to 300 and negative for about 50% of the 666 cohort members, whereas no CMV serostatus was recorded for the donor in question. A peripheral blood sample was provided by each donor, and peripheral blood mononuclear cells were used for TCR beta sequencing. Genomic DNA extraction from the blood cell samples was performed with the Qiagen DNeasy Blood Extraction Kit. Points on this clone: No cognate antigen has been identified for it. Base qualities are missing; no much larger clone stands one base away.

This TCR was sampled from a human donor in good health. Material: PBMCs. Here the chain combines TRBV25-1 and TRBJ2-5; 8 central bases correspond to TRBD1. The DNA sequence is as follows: TGTGCCAGCAGTGCCAGGGGGCGCAGAGAGACCCAGTACTTC. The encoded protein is CASSARGRRETQYF.